The following is a T cell receptor (beta chain) sequence with its context. Its antigen is unknown. No clone much larger than this one lies a single base away; base qualities are absent. CDR1 is given as MNHEY and CDR2 as SMNVEV, both from the germline V gene (reference sequence). The V end loses 4 bases and the J end loses 5 bases, and a stretch of 5 bases separates them. The CDR3, cysteine through phenylalanine, is 11 amino acids long. Only CDR3 DNA is held: 33 bases, read in frame from base 1. The library was built by means of the immunoSEQ multiplex PCR assay. In its TCRdb copy, this immuneACCESS table keeps in-frame sequences only and misses some clones. Where compared with another copy, unresolved V genes explain less than half of these, and the others have no known cause. This sample gives about 1,000 clones in total; less than 85% of them show up just once. Of the sample, approximately 9% falls within the top ten clones.

These data come from a study of T cell repertoires in chronic hepatitis B (dated by TCRdb to the late 2010s). Here the chain combines TRBV27 and TRBJ2-5, with TRBD1 tentatively as D gene (5 bases match). Source material: total CD8+ T cells from PBMCs. This clonotype was obtained from a human donor with chronic hepatitis B virus infection. The DNA reads TGTGCCAGCAGTTACAGGGAGACCCAGTACTTC. It translates to CASSYRETQYF.